This T cell receptor beta chain was found in a study of CD8+ T cells in alopecia areata. Peripheral blood and lesional scalp punch biopsies came from alopecia areata patients. Once RNA had been extracted, it was reverse transcribed into cDNA to act as the sequencing template. Repertoires were generated with immunoSEQ multiplex PCR, while TCRdb's copy carries only in-frame clones and drops some. The sample has 100,000 to 150,000 clones; 45% to 50% are singletons. This clone was picked up a small number of times. V lost 1 base to trimming and J lost 3 bases; unmatched junction nucleotides: 17. CDR1 is SQVTM and CDR2 is ANQGSEA in the germline V gene. The length of the CDR3 is 18 residues.

The clonotype was recovered from a human donor with alopecia areata. The chain carries TRBV29-1 and TRBJ2-7; TRBD2 matches at 8 bases. The sample taken for sequencing was NKG2D-low CD8+ T cells sorted from blood. CDR3 residues: CSVEVRTDRLAQGYEQYF. CDR3 nucleotide sequence: TGCAGCGTTGAAGTGAGGACAGACCGACTAGCGCAAGGCTACGAGCAGTACTTC.